Listed below are T cell receptor beta chains from one sample, sequenced in a study of control samples from healthy donors and cancer patients. Using immunoSEQ multiplex PCR, the repertoire was profiled, and TCRdb retains in-frame clones only, with some absent. In the table there are roughly 86,000 clones, roughly 91% of which are singletons. The sample consisted of blood. All receptors come from a man in his thirties or forties in good health. Both conserved end residues are part of each CDR3. A D gene is named only where the DNA matches it firmly. A row's size may be missing; if present it is once, few, many or a size class.

>once|NA|TRBV5-1|TRBJ1-2|15
CASSSGFVGDYGYTF
TGCGCCAGCAGCTCCGGGTTCGTAGGTGACTATGGCTACACCTTC
>NA|NA|TRBV4-2|TRBJ1-2|16
CASSQDPSSGGYGYTF
TGTGCCAGCAGCCAAGATCCCTCTTCTGGGGGCTATGGCTACACCTTC
>once|NA|TRBV6-4|TRBJ1-2|13
CASSDSGRGGYTF
TGTGCCAGCAGTGACTCGGGTAGGGGAGGCTACACCTTC
>few|NA|TRBV7-8|TRBJ2-7|14
CASSPREGGYEQYF
TGTGCCAGCAGCCCGAGGGAGGGGGGTTACGAGCAGTACTTC
>NA|NA|TRBV5-1|TRBJ1-3|18
CASSPTPAGPPSGNTIYF
TGCGCCAGCAGCCCTACCCCGGCAGGGCCCCCTTCTGGAAACACCATATATTTT
>NA|NA|TRBV5-4|TRBJ2-1|15
CASSWGGGSYNEQFF
TGTGCCAGCAGCTGGGGTGGCGGCTCCTACAATGAGCAGTTCTTC
>NA|NA|TRBV11-1|TRBJ1-6|16
CASSPNLAGEGSPLHF
TGTGCCAGCAGCCCCAACCTGGCAGGGGAAGGTTCACCCCTCCACTTT
>NA|TRBD1|TRBV9|TRBJ2-3|14
CASSGGQETDTQYF
TGTGCCAGCAGCGGGGGACAGGAGACAGATACGCAGTATTTT
>NA|NA|TRBV6-1|TRBJ1-6|16
CASSAQAGTTNSPLHF
TGTGCCAGCAGTGCCCAAGCCGGGACTACCAATTCACCCCTCCACTTT
>NA|TRBD1|TRBV5-1|TRBJ2-5|14
CASSSGQGAETQYF
TGCGCCAGCAGCTCCGGACAGGGGGCAGAGACCCAGTACTTC
>NA|NA|TRBV18|TRBJ2-5|14
CASSRGLDQETQYF
TGTGCCAGCTCACGAGGACTGGACCAAGAGACCCAGTACTTC
>NA|NA|TRBV27|TRBJ1-6|14
CASSLWGGNSPLHF
TGTGCCAGCAGTCTGTGGGGGGGTAATTCACCCCTCCACTTT
>NA|NA|TRBV5-1|TRBJ2-2|15
CASSLGPGYTGELFF
TGCGCCAGCAGCTTGGGTCCGGGGTACACCGGGGAGCTGTTTTTT
>once|TRBD2|TRBV9|TRBJ2-1|15
CASSPRLAGGNEQFF
TGTGCCAGCAGCCCCCGACTAGCGGGAGGGAATGAGCAGTTCTTC
>NA|NA|TRBV15|TRBJ2-5|16
CATSRDRGRVRETQYF
TGTGCCACCAGCAGAGATAGAGGCAGGGTCAGAGAGACCCAGTACTTC
>NA|NA|TRBV5-6|TRBJ2-2|12
CASSSGTGELFF
TGTGCCAGCAGCTCTGGTACCGGGGAGCTGTTTTTT
>NA|NA|TRBV7-9|TRBJ1-1|15
CASSPQFRVFAEAFF
TGTGCCAGCAGCCCCCAGTTCAGGGTTTTCGCTGAAGCTTTCTTT
>NA|TRBD1|TRBV6-1|TRBJ1-5|17
CASSVATLGQGKQPQHF
TGTGCCAGCAGTGTCGCGACCCTGGGACAGGGAAAACAGCCCCAGCATTTT
>NA|TRBD1|TRBV2|TRBJ2-7|15
CASRGDRVNSYEQYF
TGTGCCAGCAGGGGAGACAGGGTGAACTCCTACGAGCAGTACTTC
>NA|TRBD1|TRBV19|TRBJ1-2|16
CASSIGGGGTNYGYTF
TGTGCCAGTAGTATTGGTGGAGGGGGCACTAACTATGGCTACACCTTC
>NA|NA|TRBV28|TRBJ1-5|16
CASSLGGVFSNQPQHF
TGTGCCAGCAGTTTAGGGGGGGTCTTCAGCAATCAGCCCCAGCATTTT
>NA|NA|TRBV10-3|TRBJ1-2|14
CAISEPQGPGGYTF
TGTGCCATCAGTGAGCCACAGGGTCCGGGCGGCTACACCTTC
>NA|TRBD2|TRBV7-9|TRBJ2-5|16
CASSRFQRGGRETQYF
TGTGCCAGCAGTCGTTTTCAGCGGGGGGGGCGAGAGACCCAGTACTTC
>NA|NA|TRBV2|TRBJ2-5|15
CASNTGSASQETQYF
TGTGCCAGCAACACGGGGTCAGCTTCTCAAGAGACCCAGTACTTC
>NA|NA|TRBV5-6|TRBJ2-2|15
CASSLGGMSTGELFF
TGTGCCAGCAGCTTGGGGGGGATGAGCACCGGGGAGCTGTTTTTT
>NA|NA|TRBV10-1|TRBJ1-1|14
CASSLGHYNTEAFF
TGCGCCAGCAGTCTTGGGCACTACAACACTGAAGCTTTCTTT
>NA|NA|TRBV15|TRBJ2-7|16
CATSSAQWGSSYEQYF
TGTGCCACCAGCAGCGCGCAGTGGGGGAGCTCCTACGAGCAGTACTTC
>few|TRBD1|TRBV3-1/TRBV3-2|TRBJ1-2|18
CASSQDLSGGGDSYGYTF
TGTGCCAGCAGCCAAGATCTCTCGGGAGGGGGCGATTCCTATGGCTACACCTTC
>NA|NA|TRBV14|TRBJ1-2|13
CASSLSTGYGYTF
TGTGCCAGCAGCCTCTCGACCGGCTATGGCTACACCTTC
>NA|NA|TRBV19|TRBJ2-4|14
CASRNRQQGNIQYF
TGTGCCAGTAGGAATAGACAACAAGGGAACATTCAGTACTTC
>NA|NA|TRBV29-1|TRBJ2-7|13
CSVGDRGHYEQYF
TGCAGCGTTGGCGACAGAGGACACTACGAGCAGTACTTC
>once|NA|TRBV28|TRBJ1-4|13
CASIQSGSGKLFF
TGTGCCAGCATACAGTCGGGGTCGGGAAAACTGTTTTTT
>once|TRBD1|TRBV5-4|TRBJ2-7|16
CASSLGTGTGIYEQYF
TGTGCCAGCAGCTTGGGGACCGGGACAGGGATCTACGAGCAGTACTTC
>NA|TRBD1|TRBV10-1|TRBJ2-1|18
CASSRPWEETGGNNEQFF
TGCGCCAGCAGTCGGCCGTGGGAAGAGACAGGGGGCAACAATGAGCAGTTCTTC
>NA|NA|TRBV20-1|TRBJ2-7|12
CSASLAVYEQYF
TGCAGTGCTAGTTTGGCAGTATACGAGCAGTACTTC
>NA|NA|TRBV7-2|TRBJ1-2|14
CASTPPGRDYGYTF
TGTGCCAGCACCCCCCCGGGCCGGGATTATGGCTACACCTTC
>NA|NA|TRBV5-5|TRBJ1-6|12
CASSPDGSPLHF
TGTGCCAGCAGCCCGGATGGTTCACCCCTCCACTTT
>NA|TRBD1|TRBV28|TRBJ1-2|13
CASSAGQGYGYTF
TGTGCCAGCAGTGCCGGACAGGGGTATGGCTACACCTTC
>NA|NA|TRBV9|TRBJ2-3|14
CASSGSGSTDTQYF
TGTGCCAGCAGCGGTAGCGGAAGTACAGATACGCAGTATTTT
>NA|NA|TRBV7-2|TRBJ1-5|15
CASSLAGQRKEPQHF
TGTGCCAGCAGCTTAGCGGGGCAGAGGAAGGAGCCCCAGCATTTT
>NA|NA|TRBV5-5|TRBJ2-7|13
CASSGGTAYEQYF
TGTGCCAGCAGCGGGGGGACGGCCTACGAGCAGTACTTC
>NA|TRBD1|TRBV28|TRBJ1-4|16
CASSSSGTATNEKLFF
TGTGCCAGCAGCTCAAGTGGGACAGCAACTAATGAAAAACTGTTTTTT
>NA|TRBD1|TRBV5-1|TRBJ1-2|16
CASRPTGGPLSVGYTF
TGCGCCAGCAGGCCGACAGGGGGCCCCCTATCAGTCGGCTACACCTTC
>NA|TRBD1|TRBV9|TRBJ1-2|15
CASSVDQGANYGYTF
TGTGCCAGCAGCGTAGATCAGGGGGCGAACTATGGCTACACCTTC
>NA|NA|TRBV24-1|TRBJ1-5|16
CATSDHRTASNQPQHF
TGTGCCACCAGTGACCACCGGACAGCTAGCAATCAGCCCCAGCATTTT
>NA|TRBD2|TRBV7-2|TRBJ2-2|18
CASSFRSGLAGVSGELFF
TGTGCCAGCAGCTTCAGGTCTGGGCTAGCGGGGGTGAGCGGGGAGCTGTTTTTT
>NA|TRBD2|TRBV18|TRBJ2-1|16
CASSPRTSGSYNEQFF
TGTGCCAGCTCACCTCGGACTAGCGGGAGTTACAATGAGCAGTTCTTC
>NA|NA|TRBV20-1|TRBJ2-1|11
CSARVPPAEFF
TGCAGTGCTAGAGTGCCCCCTGCCGAGTTCTTC